The 21 T cell receptor beta chains listed next were all sequenced from one sample in a study of blood T cell repertoires in COVID-19. Data came from immunoSEQ multiplex PCR; TCRdb stores just in-frame clones and leaves some out. Of more than 300,000 clones listed, about 87% are singletons. The sequenced sample consisted of PBMCs or T cells enriched from blood (not recorded which). The source of these receptors is a man between 35 and 55 years old in a cohort exposed to, infected with or recovered from COVID-19 (not recorded which).

The V gene is TRBV19, the J gene TRBJ2-3; 10 bases line up with TRBD2. The CDR3 is 17 amino acids. Germline lookup yields CDR1 LNHDA and CDR2 SQIVND (reference sequence). Unmatched junction bases numbered 5, after V lost 1 base and J lost 1 base. CDR3 DNA: TGTGCCAGTAGTATAGTCGGGCTAGCGGGAGGCACAGATACGCAGTATTTT. Encoded protein: CASSIVGLAGGTDTQYF.

V is TRBV5-5 and J is TRBJ1-1, with D uncertain. This CDR3 contains 13 residues. Germline CDR1 and CDR2: SGHKS and YYEKEE (reference sequence). Trimming took off 0 bases at V and 5 bases at J, with 8 bases between the two ends. CDR3 region: CASSLGPGTEAFF. The CDR3 region has the DNA TGTGCCAGCAGCTTGGGACCCGGGACTGAAGCTTTCTTT.

This clone appeared once. As DNA, the CDR3 is TGTGCCAGCAGTTCTACCGGGACAGGGGAAGAGACCCAGTACTTC. Translating it yields CASSSTGTGEETQYF. This chain connects TRBV7-9 to TRBJ2-5, with 10 bases identical to TRBD1. The CDR3 is made up of 15 amino acids. The V segment lost 6 bases and the J segment 3 bases; nucleotides outside the gene matches: 7. Germline CDR1 SEHNR, CDR2 FQNEAQ (reference sequence).

This rearrangement joins TRBV27 to TRBJ1-2; D is unclear. This CDR3 is 13 amino acids long. Germline CDR1 is MNHEY and CDR2 is SMNVEV (reference sequence). V lost 3 bases and J 4 bases, leaving 9 bases between the germline ends. The CDR3 nucleotides read TGTGCCAGCAGTTTTGGAGGGCTCTATGGCTACACCTTC. It is translated as CASSFGGLYGYTF.

The J gene is TRBJ1-5, the V gene TRBV21-1; the table gives TRBD1 as D, unverified against the DNA. TRBV21-1 is a documented pseudogene. This CDR3 region has 16 residues. This CDR3 reads CASSGQSGGINQPQHF. The CDR3 DNA follows: TGTGCCAGCAGCGGCCAATCAGGGGGGATCAATCAGCCCCAGCATTTT.

The chain has TRBV6-6 and TRBJ2-3; 7 bases match TRBD2. Germline V lookup: CDR1 MNHNY, CDR2 SVGAGI (reference sequence). After removal of 5 bases from V and 1 base from J, the junction contained 12 bases not matched to a gene. The CDR3 runs to 17 residues. CDR3 amino acids: CASSPGRGGGGTDTQYF. CDR3 nucleotides: TGTGCCAGCAGTCCAGGGCGGGGTGGGGGGGGCACAGATACGCAGTATTTT.

This clone was recorded a few times. The gene calls are TRBV7-2 and TRBJ1-6; 7 bases are shared with TRBD1. J was trimmed by 10 bases and V by 3 bases; bases with no gene match: 6. Germline V gene sequence: CDR1 SGHTA, CDR2 FQGNSA. The CDR3 is 14 amino acids. The DNA of the CDR3 is TGTGCCAGCAGCTTCCGACAGGGAACCTCACCCCTCCACTTT. Its translation: CASSFRQGTSPLHF.

The V gene is TRBV29-1, the J gene TRBJ2-1; 7 nucleotides line up with TRBD2. Germline CDR1 is SQVTM and CDR2 is ANQGSEA. V was pared by 4 bases and J by 0 bases, with 3 bases of the junction left unmatched. The CDR3 is 14 amino acids. This CDR3 is CSVVLADSYNEQFF. CDR3 nucleotide sequence: TGCAGCGTTGTCCTAGCGGACTCCTACAATGAGCAGTTCTTC.

Only one count was recorded for this clone. J is TRBJ2-3 and V is TRBV7-9; D not resolved. V was pared by 5 bases and J by 0 bases, with 12 bases between. In germline, CDR1 is SEHNR, CDR2 FQNEAQ (reference sequence). There are 15 residues in the CDR3. The DNA for the CDR3 is TGTGCCAGCAGCCCTCTAGGATATAGCACAGATACGCAGTATTTT. Encoded protein: CASSPLGYSTDTQYF.

The J gene is TRBJ2-2, the V gene TRBV29-1; D might be TRBD2 (6 bases). This CDR3 comprises 12 residues. Germline V gene lookup returns CDR1 SQVTM and CDR2 ANQGSEA. The ends were cut back, 7 bases at V and 4 bases at J, with 10 bases in the middle. The CDR3 here is CSGTGVTGELFF. The CDR3 DNA sequence: TGCAGCGGCACGGGAGTCACCGGGGAGCTGTTTTTT.

This chain joins TRBV11-1 and TRBJ2-1, with 8 positions matching TRBD2. CDR3 length: 13 amino acids. Germline trimming cut 3 bases from V and 9 bases from J; bases unmatched to any gene: 4. Germline V gene sequence: CDR1 SGHAT, CDR2 FQDESV (reference sequence). The CDR3 loop is CASSFSGRREQFF. CDR3 DNA sequence: TGTGCCAGCAGCTTCAGCGGGAGACGTGAGCAGTTCTTC. Looking up the rest from reference TRBV11-1 and TRBJ2-1 gives the full variable domain: EAEVAQSPRYKITEKSQAVAFWCDPISGHATLYWYRQILGQGPELLVQFQDESVVDDSQLPKDRFSAERLKGVDSTLKIQPAELGDSAMYLCASSFSGRREQFFGPGTRLTVL.

The chain recombines TRBV15 with TRBJ1-3; a possible D gene is TRBD1 (5 bases). CDR3 size: 15 residues. Trimming removed 0 bases at V and 4 bases at J, with 10 bases between. Germline V lookup: CDR1 LNHNV, CDR2 YYDKDF (reference sequence). DNA for the CDR3: TGTGCCACCAGCAGAGATACCGGGGGGGGAAACACCATATATTTT. Protein: CATSRDTGGGNTIYF.

This chain uses TRBV19 with TRBJ1-6; D is perhaps TRBD1 (6 bases). V was shortened by 6 bases and J by 4 bases, with 10 bases between the two germline ends. Germline V gene data show CDR1 as LNHDA and CDR2 as SQIVND (reference sequence). This CDR3 comprises 14 residues. The CDR3 sequence: CASSEQGYNSPLHF. The CDR3 DNA is TGTGCCAGTAGCGAACAGGGATATAATTCACCCCTCCACTTT.

This rearrangement joins TRBV4-1 to TRBJ1-1, with D unclear. CDR1 is MGHRA and CDR2 is YSYEKL in the germline V gene. Trimming removed 1 base from V and 5 bases from J, with 14 bases in between. This CDR3 region has 15 residues. The CDR3 spells CASSQVQKVETEAFF. CDR3 nucleotides: TGCGCCAGCAGCCAAGTTCAAAAGGTGGAGACTGAAGCTTTCTTT.

V and J are TRBV11-2 and TRBJ1-2, with TRBD1 identical over 8 bases. After removal of 5 bases from V and 3 bases from J, the junction contained 5 bases not matched to a gene. There are 14 residues in the CDR3. Looked up from germline, CDR1 is SGHAT and CDR2 is FQNNGV. CDR3 sequence: CASSNRQGYYGYTF. Here the CDR3 DNA reads TGTGCCAGCAGCAACCGACAGGGGTACTATGGCTACACCTTC. Combining the CDR3 with reference TRBV11-2 and TRBJ1-2 gives the whole variable domain EAGVAQSPRYKIIEKRQSVAFWCNPISGHATLYWYQQILGQGPKLLIQFQNNGVVDDSQLPKDRFSAERLKGVDSTLKIQPAKLEDSAVYLCASSNRQGYYGYTFGSGTRLTVV.

The gene calls are TRBV7-6 and TRBJ2-2; D remains unclear. V shed 1 base and J shed 8 bases, with 14 bases lying between them. The CDR3 length is 15 residues. Germline CDR1 reads SGHVS; CDR2 reads FNYEAQ. Here the CDR3 reads CASSLDDWAPGELFF. The CDR3 DNA is TGTGCCAGCAGCTTAGACGATTGGGCGCCTGGGGAGCTGTTTTTT.

V is TRBV2 and J is TRBJ1-2; D ambiguous. Trimming shortened V by 3 bases and J by 0 bases, and 14 bases separated the two germline ends. Germline V gives CDR1 SNHLY, CDR2 FYNNEI. There are 16 residues in the CDR3. CDR3 coding DNA: TGTGCCAGCAGTGACAAAGAGGTACACTCTAACTATGGCTACACCTTC. This translates into CASSDKEVHSNYGYTF.

This CDR3 reads CASKLGHSNTGELFF. As DNA, the CDR3 is TGTGCCAGCAAATTGGGGCACTCGAACACCGGGGAGCTGTTTTTT. The chain joins TRBV9 to TRBJ2-2, with D perhaps TRBD1 (5 bases). This CDR3 spans 15 amino acids. Germline CDR1 reads SGDLS; CDR2 reads YYNGEE. The germline V and J ends were trimmed by 6 bases and 0 bases, with 12 bases remaining between them.

The genes are TRBV3-1 (or the pseudogene TRBV3-2) and TRBJ2-5, with D possibly matching TRBD2 (6 bases). The germline V and J ends were trimmed by 1 base and 6 bases, with 15 bases remaining between them. Germline assignment: CDR1 LGHDT and CDR2 YNNKEL (reference sequence). The CDR3 runs to 15 residues. The DNA for the CDR3 is TGTGCCAGCAGCCAAGGGCTGGGGGGAGCAAAGACCCAGTACTTC. It is translated as CASSQGLGGAKTQYF.

V and J are TRBV5-6 and TRBJ2-7, with D perhaps matching TRBD2 (5 bases). This CDR3 contains 13 residues. In germline, CDR1 is SGHDT, CDR2 YYEEEE. V was trimmed by 2 bases and J by 3 bases, leaving 9 bases between them. As DNA, the CDR3 is TGTGCCAGCAGCTTATCGGGGAACTACGAGCAGTACTTC. Amino acid sequence: CASSLSGNYEQYF.

The J gene is TRBJ2-7, the V gene TRBV7-2; D not resolved. The CDR3 consists of 15 residues. CDR1 SGHTA and CDR2 FQGNSA come from the germline V gene. V shed 2 bases and J shed 0 bases, with 11 bases lying between them. CDR3 amino acids: CASSLKASSSYEQYF. DNA of the CDR3: TGTGCCAGCAGCTTAAAAGCGTCTAGCTCCTACGAGCAGTACTTC.